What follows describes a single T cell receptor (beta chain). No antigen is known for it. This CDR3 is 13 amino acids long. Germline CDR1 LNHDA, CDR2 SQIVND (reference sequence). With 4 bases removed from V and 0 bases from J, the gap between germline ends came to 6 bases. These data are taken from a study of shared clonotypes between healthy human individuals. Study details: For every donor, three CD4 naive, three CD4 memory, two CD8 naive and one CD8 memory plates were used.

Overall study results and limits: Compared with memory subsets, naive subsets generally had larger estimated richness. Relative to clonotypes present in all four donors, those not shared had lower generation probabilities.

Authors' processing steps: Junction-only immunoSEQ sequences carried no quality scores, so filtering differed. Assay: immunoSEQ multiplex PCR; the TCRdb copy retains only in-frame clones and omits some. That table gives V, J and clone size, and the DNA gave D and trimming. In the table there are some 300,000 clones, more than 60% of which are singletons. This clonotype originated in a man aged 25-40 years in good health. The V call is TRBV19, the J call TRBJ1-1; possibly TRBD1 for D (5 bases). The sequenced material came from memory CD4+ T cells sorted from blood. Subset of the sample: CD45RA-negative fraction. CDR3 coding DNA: TGTGCCAGTAGTACAGGGCTGAACACTGAAGCTTTCTTT. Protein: CASSTGLNTEAFF.